This T cell receptor (beta chain) was recovered during a study of PD-1 blockade in classical Hodgkin lymphoma. Findings and caveats of the study: As was reported, newly diagnosed patients showed lower baseline TCR diversity than healthy donors did. Diversity in CD4+ TCRs, unlike that measured in CD8+ TCRs, had risen significantly by C4D1. After ASCT, patients who started nivolumab under 1 year later were excluded.

Following autologous stem cell transplantation, relapse occurred in every patient, and exposure to brentuximab vedotin varied. Patients reached a best response of complete response, partial response or progressive disease. From germline, CDR1 is SGHVS and CDR2 FNYEAQ. The CDR3 is made up of 17 amino acids. V was cut by 1 base and J by 10 bases, with 23 bases left in between. Data came from immunoSEQ multiplex PCR; TCRdb stores just in-frame clones and leaves some out. Of around 40,000 clones in the sample, about three quarters were seen once. Comments on this clone: Its specificity is not known.

The chain is built from TRBV7-6 and TRBJ2-1; no firm D call. The sample consisted of peripheral blood mononuclear cells (PBMCs), taken at baseline. The receptor was derived from a human donor with classical Hodgkin lymphoma. DNA for the CDR3: TGTGCCAGCAGCTTAGGGGTGGGGTCGGCAGCGCTTCGGGAGCAGTTCTTC. This translates into CASSLGVGSAALREQFF.